The rows below give T cell receptor beta chains drawn from one sample of a study of blood T cell repertoires in COVID-19. Clones were read by immunoSEQ multiplex PCR, and TCRdb kept only the in-frame ones, dropping some. The sample has 200,000 to 300,000 clones, about nine tenths seen once. The sequenced sample was PBMCs or T cells enriched from blood (not recorded which). These receptors were taken from a middle-aged woman with acute COVID-19. Each CDR3 is given with its conserved first and last residue. The D gene is left open where the match is weak. A row's size may be missing; if present it is once, few, many or a size class.

d_call: TRBD1; clone_size: -; j_call: TRBJ1-2; v_call: TRBV6-5; cdr3_aa: CASSMGQAYGYTF; cdr3_nt: TGTGCCAGCAGTATGGGACAGGCCTATGGCTACACCTTC
d_call: -; clone_size: -; j_call: TRBJ2-7; v_call: TRBV29-1; cdr3_aa: CSVARTGSGYEQYF; cdr3_nt: TGCAGCGTCGCGCGAACAGGGTCGGGCTACGAGCAGTACTTC
d_call: TRBD1; clone_size: -; j_call: TRBJ2-2; v_call: TRBV7-2; cdr3_aa: CASTRDRVNTGELFF; cdr3_nt: TGTGCCAGCACCCGGGACAGGGTGAACACCGGGGAGCTGTTTTTT
d_call: TRBD2; clone_size: -; j_call: TRBJ2-7; v_call: TRBV29-1; cdr3_aa: CSVALAVPYEQYF; cdr3_nt: TGCAGCGTTGCACTAGCGGTTCCCTACGAGCAGTACTTC
d_call: TRBD2; clone_size: -; j_call: TRBJ2-1; v_call: TRBV3-1/TRBV3-2; cdr3_aa: CASSRSGTSGRWEQFF; cdr3_nt: TGTGCCAGCAGCAGATCCGGGACTAGCGGGAGGTGGGAGCAGTTCTTC
d_call: -; clone_size: -; j_call: TRBJ2-3; v_call: TRBV12-3/TRBV12-4; cdr3_aa: CASSLTDTQYF; cdr3_nt: TGTGCCAGCAGCCTCACAGATACGCAGTATTTT
d_call: TRBD1; clone_size: once; j_call: TRBJ2-1; v_call: TRBV18; cdr3_aa: CASSSAGTGYSEQFF; cdr3_nt: TGTGCCAGCTCATCTGCCGGGACAGGGTACTCTGAGCAGTTCTTC
d_call: TRBD1; clone_size: -; j_call: TRBJ2-7; v_call: TRBV7-2; cdr3_aa: CASSQGQGHTYEQYF; cdr3_nt: TGTGCCAGCAGCCAAGGACAGGGGCACACCTACGAGCAGTACTTC
d_call: -; clone_size: many; j_call: TRBJ1-1; v_call: TRBV19; cdr3_aa: CASTRTAGITEAFF; cdr3_nt: TGTGCCAGTACTAGGACAGCCGGTATCACTGAAGCTTTCTTT
d_call: TRBD2; clone_size: -; j_call: TRBJ2-1; v_call: TRBV5-1; cdr3_aa: CASSLVASGGVYNEQFF; cdr3_nt: TGCGCCAGCAGCCTTGTGGCTAGCGGAGGGGTTTACAATGAGCAGTTCTTC